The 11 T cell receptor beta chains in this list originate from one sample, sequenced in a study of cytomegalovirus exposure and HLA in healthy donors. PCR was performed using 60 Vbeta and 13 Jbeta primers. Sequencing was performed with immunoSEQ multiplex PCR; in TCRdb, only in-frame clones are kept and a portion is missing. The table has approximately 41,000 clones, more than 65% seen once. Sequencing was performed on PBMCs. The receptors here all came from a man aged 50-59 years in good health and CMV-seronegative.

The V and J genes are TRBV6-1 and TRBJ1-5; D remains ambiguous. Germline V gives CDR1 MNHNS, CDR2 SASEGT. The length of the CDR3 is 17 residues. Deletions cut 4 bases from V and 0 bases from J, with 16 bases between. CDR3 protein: CASSGQQRTNSNQPQHF. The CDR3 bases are TGTGCCAGCAGTGGACAACAGAGGACTAATAGCAATCAGCCCCAGCATTTT.

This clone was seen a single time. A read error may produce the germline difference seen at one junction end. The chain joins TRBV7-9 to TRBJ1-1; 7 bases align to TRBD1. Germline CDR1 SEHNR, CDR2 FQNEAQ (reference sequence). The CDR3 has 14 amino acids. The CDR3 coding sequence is TGTTCCAGCAGCTTTTCCCAGGGGGGCGTTGAAGCTTTCTTT. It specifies CSSSFSQGGVEAFF.

The DNA for the CDR3 is TGTGCCAGCAGCTTATGGGACAGGGCCGGGGAGCTGTTTTTT. Translation gives CASSLWDRAGELFF. The chain carries TRBV11-2 and TRBJ2-2, with 9 bases lining up with TRBD1. The CDR3 sequence is 14 residues long. After removal of 2 bases from V and 6 bases from J, the junction contained 1 base not matched to a gene. Germline V gene sequence: CDR1 SGHAT, CDR2 FQNNGV.

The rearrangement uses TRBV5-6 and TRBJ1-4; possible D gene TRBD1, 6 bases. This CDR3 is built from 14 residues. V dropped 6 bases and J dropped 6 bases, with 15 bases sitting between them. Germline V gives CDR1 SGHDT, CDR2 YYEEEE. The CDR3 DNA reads TGTGCCAGCAAGCTTGGGGGGGCGGATGAAAAACTGTTTTTT. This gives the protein CASKLGGADEKLFF.

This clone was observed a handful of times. The CDR3 here is CASSLRGQDSYEQYF. The DNA of the CDR3 is TGTGCCAGCAGCTTAAGGGGACAGGATTCCTACGAGCAGTACTTC. This chain joins TRBV13 and TRBJ2-7; TRBD1 aligns across 8 bases. V lost 2 bases to trimming and J lost 1 base; unmatched junction nucleotides: 4. Germline-derived CDR1 and CDR2 are PRHDT and FYEKMQ (reference sequence). The CDR3 has 15 amino acids.

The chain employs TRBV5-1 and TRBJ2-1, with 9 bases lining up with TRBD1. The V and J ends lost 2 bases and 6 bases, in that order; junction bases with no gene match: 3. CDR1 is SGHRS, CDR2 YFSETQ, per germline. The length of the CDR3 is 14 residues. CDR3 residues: CASSLGTGINEQFF. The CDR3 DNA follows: TGCGCCAGCAGCTTAGGGACAGGGATCAATGAGCAGTTCTTC.

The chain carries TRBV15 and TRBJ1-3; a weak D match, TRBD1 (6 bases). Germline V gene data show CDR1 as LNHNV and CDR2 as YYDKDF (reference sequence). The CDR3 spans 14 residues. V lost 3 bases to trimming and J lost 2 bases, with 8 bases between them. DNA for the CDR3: TGTGCCACCAGCAGCAGGGGAGCTGGAAACACCATATATTTT. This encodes CATSSRGAGNTIYF.

CDR3 nucleotide sequence: TGCGCCAGCAGCCAAGGCTCGCAGGCCACAGATACGCAGTATTTT. Protein: CASSQGSQATDTQYF. V gene TRBV4-3 combines with J gene TRBJ2-3; no firm D call. This CDR3 is built from 15 residues. Trimming removed 1 base from V and 2 bases from J, with 10 bases in between. Germline-derived CDR1 and CDR2 are LGHNA and YSLEER.

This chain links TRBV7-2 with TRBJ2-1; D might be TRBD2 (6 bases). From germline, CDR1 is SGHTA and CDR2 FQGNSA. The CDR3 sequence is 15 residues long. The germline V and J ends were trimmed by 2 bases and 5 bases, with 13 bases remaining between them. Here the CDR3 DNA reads TGTGCCAGCAGCTTATCGGGCGGGGCTAACAATGAGCAGTTCTTC. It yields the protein CASSLSGGANNEQFF.

CDR3 bases: TGTGCCAGTAGTACTGGACTAGCAAAGACCCAGTACTTC. Encoded protein: CASSTGLAKTQYF. The chain has TRBV19 and TRBJ2-5; 8 bases are shared with TRBD2. CDR1 and CDR2 (germline): LNHDA, SQIVND (reference sequence). V was clipped by 4 bases and J by 6 bases; unmatched bases: 4. The CDR3 length is 13 residues.

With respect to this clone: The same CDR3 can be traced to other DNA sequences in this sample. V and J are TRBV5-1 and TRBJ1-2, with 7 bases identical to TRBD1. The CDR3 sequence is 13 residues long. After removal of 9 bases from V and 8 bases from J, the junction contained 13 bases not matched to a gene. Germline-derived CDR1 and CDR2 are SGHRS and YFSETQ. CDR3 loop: CATRTGDRGGYTF. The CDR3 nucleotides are TGCGCCACCCGGACAGGAGACAGAGGCGGCTACACCTTC.